These T cell receptor beta chains were read from a single sample in a study of control samples from healthy donors and cancer patients. Some clones are missing from TCRdb's copy, which holds only in-frame ones; the method was immunoSEQ multiplex PCR. The sample carries about 190,000 clones, about 90% recorded once. Specimen: blood. The receptors were gathered from a man aged 25-45 years in good health. Both conserved end residues are part of each CDR3. D genes are given only for firm matches. Expanded clones get a size class; other rows say once, few or many, or leave the size out.

>14|TRBJ1-4|TRBV4-2|-|-
TGTGCCAGCAGCCAGCAGTCAACTAATGAAAAACTGTTTTTT
CASSQQSTNEKLFF
>15|TRBJ2-7|TRBV6-5|-|TRBD1
TGTGCCAGCAGTCGGGAAAACAGGGGGACCTACGAGCAGTACTTC
CASSRENRGTYEQYF
>13|TRBJ1-1|TRBV2|-|-
TGTGCCAGCAGTCCCGGAGATTACACTGAAGCTTTCTTT
CASSPGDYTEAFF
>15|TRBJ2-3|TRBV7-9|-|TRBD1
TGTGCCAGCAGCTTGAGACAGGGTTTGACAGATACGCAGTATTTT
CASSLRQGLTDTQYF
>19|TRBJ1-5|TRBV11-3|-|-
TGTGCCAGCAGCTCTCCCCCGCTTCGGGGGGGGCGGAACAATCAGCCCCAGCATTTT
CASSSPPLRGGRNNQPQHF
>16|TRBJ2-3|TRBV28|-|-
TGTGCCACTTCAGCCGAATTTAAAACTAGCACAGATACGCAGTATTTT
CATSAEFKTSTDTQYF
>15|TRBJ2-7|TRBV27|-|-
TGTGCCAGCAGTTTAAAGGCAGGGCGAGCCTACGAGCAGTACTTC
CASSLKAGRAYEQYF
>11|TRBJ1-5|TRBV2|-|-
TGTGCCAGCGGATTCAATCAGCCCCAGCATTTT
CASGFNQPQHF
>15|TRBJ2-2|TRBV24-1|-|-
TGTGCCACAGGATCAATCTCCGGTGAGGGCGGGGAGCTGTTTTTT
CATGSISGEGGELFF
>16|TRBJ1-1|TRBV7-3|-|-
TGTGCCAGCAGCTCTGGTGGTGGCGGGTCTGCGACTGAAGCTTTCTTT
CASSSGGGGSATEAFF
>15|TRBJ1-6|TRBV5-6|-|-
TGTGCCAGCAGCTTGTATCAGGGAGTTGGCTCACCCCTCCACTTT
CASSLYQGVGSPLHF
>20|TRBJ2-7|TRBV3-1/TRBV3-2|-|TRBD2
TGTGCCAGCAGCCAAGTTCGGTTAGGGACTAGCGGGGGGGGCTCCTACGAGCAGTACTTC
CASSQVRLGTSGGGSYEQYF
>10|TRBJ1-2|TRBV12-3/TRBV12-4|-|-
TGTGCCAGCAGTTTGAATGGCTACACCTTC
CASSLNGYTF
>15|TRBJ1-4|TRBV18|-|-
TGTGCCAGCTCACCAGCGAGCGTCGGTAATGAAAAACTGTTTTTT
CASSPASVGNEKLFF
>15|TRBJ2-3|TRBV24-1|few|-
TGTGCCACCGGGATTACAGGGTTAAGCACAGATACGCAGTATTTT
CATGITGLSTDTQYF
>16|TRBJ2-3|TRBV7-6|-|TRBD2
TGTGCCAGCAGCTTACGCAGCGGGGAGAACACAGATACGCAGTATTTT
CASSLRSGENTDTQYF
>14|TRBJ2-7|TRBV6-5|-|TRBD1
TGTGCCAGCAGTTACGGGACAGGCCTCTACGAGCAGTACTTC
CASSYGTGLYEQYF
>15|TRBJ2-3|TRBV7-6|-|TRBD1
TGTGCCAGCAGTCGAGGACAGGGTTGGGCAGATACGCAGTATTTT
CASSRGQGWADTQYF
>15|TRBJ1-1|TRBV6-5|-|-
TGTGCCAGCAGTCCAAGGGCGGGGACGAGGGCTGAAGCTTTCTTT
CASSPRAGTRAEAFF
>13|TRBJ1-1|TRBV4-1|-|-
TGCGCCAGCAGTCCAGGCGGCAACACTGAAGCTTTCTTT
CASSPGGNTEAFF
>11|TRBJ1-2|TRBV6-6|-|-
TGTGCCAGCAGCCGCGACTATGGCTACACCTTC
CASSRDYGYTF
>16|TRBJ1-5|TRBV7-9|-|-
TGTGCCAGCAGCTCCGATCGAAGTTATAGCAATCAGCCCCAGCATTTT
CASSSDRSYSNQPQHF
>16|TRBJ2-4|TRBV11-3|-|TRBD2
TGTGCCAGCAGCTCCGGGACTAGCGGGGGGGCTAACATTCAGTACTTC
CASSSGTSGGANIQYF
>12|TRBJ2-3|TRBV9|-|-
TGTGCCAGCAGCGTAGGGGATGATACGCAGTATTTT
CASSVGDDTQYF
>14|TRBJ2-1|TRBV29-1|-|-
TGCAGCGTTGGGGGGCTAGCTTTTGACAATGAGCAGTTCTTC
CSVGGLAFDNEQFF
>13|TRBJ1-2|TRBV20-1|-|-
TGCAGTGCTAGTCACAGGGTATCGGGTGGCTACACCTTC
CSASHRVSGGYTF
>14|TRBJ1-2|TRBV23-1|-|-
TGCGCCAGCAGTCGCCGGGGCCCTAACTATGGCTACACCTTC
CASSRRGPNYGYTF
>14|TRBJ1-3|TRBV3-1/TRBV3-2|-|-
TGTGCCAGCAGCCTTCGAGGCTCTGGAAACACCATATATTTT
CASSLRGSGNTIYF
>14|TRBJ1-2|TRBV5-4|once|TRBD1
TGTGCCAGCAGTGTATCAGGGGGTAACTATGGCTACACCTTC
CASSVSGGNYGYTF
>11|TRBJ2-4|TRBV19|-|-
TGTGCCAGTGCGTTAGGGTTTATTCAGTACTTC
CASALGFIQYF
>14|TRBJ2-1|TRBV27|-|-
TGTGCCAGCAGACCAGACACCTCCTACAATGAGCAGTTCTTC
CASRPDTSYNEQFF
>15|TRBJ1-2|TRBV19|few|TRBD1
TGTGCCAGTAGTTCCTTTTCAGGGGGTCGTAGAGGCTACACCTTC
CASSSFSGGRRGYTF
>12|TRBJ1-5|TRBV23-1|-|-
TGCGCCAGCAGTCAATCCGGGAGGGCCCAGCATTTT
CASSQSGRAQHF
>15|TRBJ2-3|TRBV7-3|-|TRBD1
TGTGCCAGCAGCGAGGGACAGGGGTGGTCCAATACGCAGTATTTT
CASSEGQGWSNTQYF
>13|TRBJ1-2|TRBV2|-|TRBD1
TGTGCCAGCAGCCCACAGGGGAGGTATGGCTACACCTTC
CASSPQGRYGYTF
>16|TRBJ2-6|TRBV27|-|-
TGTGCCAGCAGCGCGAGACTCAGCTCTGGGGCCAACGTCCTGACTTTC
CASSARLSSGANVLTF
>16|TRBJ2-7|TRBV10-2|-|TRBD2
TGCGCCAGCAGTGAGTCTGGACTAGCGGGGGGCTACGAGCAGTACTTC
CASSESGLAGGYEQYF
>13|TRBJ2-7|TRBV12-3/TRBV12-4|-|-
TGTGCCAGCAATGGAGGGGTCGCCTACGAGCAGTACTTC
CASNGGVAYEQYF
>12|TRBJ1-1|TRBV29-1|-|-
TGCAGCGTTGCAGGGCTGGGCACTGAAGCTTTCTTT
CSVAGLGTEAFF
>14|TRBJ1-2|TRBV2|-|-
TGTGCCAGCAGTGAAGCCGGCCGCCGCTATGGCTACACCTTC
CASSEAGRRYGYTF